This TCR beta chain was sequenced during a study of technical replicates of blood from a handful of donors. Profiling relied on immunoSEQ multiplex PCR, and the TCRdb table lists in-frame clones only, not all of them. The sample records tens of thousands of clones, around 95% being singletons. Sequenced: T cells isolated from PBMCs. The TCR originated in a human donor in good health.

The CDR3: CASSPVGGGRADTQYF. CDR3 DNA: TGTGCCAGCAGCCCTGTCGGAGGAGGGCGCGCAGATACGCAGTATTTT. The chain links TRBV27 to TRBJ2-3, with D possibly TRBD2 on 6 matching bases. V dropped 6 bases and J dropped 4 bases, with 20 bases sitting between them. Germline lookup yields CDR1 MNHEY and CDR2 SMNVEV (reference sequence). This CDR3 is 16 amino acids long.